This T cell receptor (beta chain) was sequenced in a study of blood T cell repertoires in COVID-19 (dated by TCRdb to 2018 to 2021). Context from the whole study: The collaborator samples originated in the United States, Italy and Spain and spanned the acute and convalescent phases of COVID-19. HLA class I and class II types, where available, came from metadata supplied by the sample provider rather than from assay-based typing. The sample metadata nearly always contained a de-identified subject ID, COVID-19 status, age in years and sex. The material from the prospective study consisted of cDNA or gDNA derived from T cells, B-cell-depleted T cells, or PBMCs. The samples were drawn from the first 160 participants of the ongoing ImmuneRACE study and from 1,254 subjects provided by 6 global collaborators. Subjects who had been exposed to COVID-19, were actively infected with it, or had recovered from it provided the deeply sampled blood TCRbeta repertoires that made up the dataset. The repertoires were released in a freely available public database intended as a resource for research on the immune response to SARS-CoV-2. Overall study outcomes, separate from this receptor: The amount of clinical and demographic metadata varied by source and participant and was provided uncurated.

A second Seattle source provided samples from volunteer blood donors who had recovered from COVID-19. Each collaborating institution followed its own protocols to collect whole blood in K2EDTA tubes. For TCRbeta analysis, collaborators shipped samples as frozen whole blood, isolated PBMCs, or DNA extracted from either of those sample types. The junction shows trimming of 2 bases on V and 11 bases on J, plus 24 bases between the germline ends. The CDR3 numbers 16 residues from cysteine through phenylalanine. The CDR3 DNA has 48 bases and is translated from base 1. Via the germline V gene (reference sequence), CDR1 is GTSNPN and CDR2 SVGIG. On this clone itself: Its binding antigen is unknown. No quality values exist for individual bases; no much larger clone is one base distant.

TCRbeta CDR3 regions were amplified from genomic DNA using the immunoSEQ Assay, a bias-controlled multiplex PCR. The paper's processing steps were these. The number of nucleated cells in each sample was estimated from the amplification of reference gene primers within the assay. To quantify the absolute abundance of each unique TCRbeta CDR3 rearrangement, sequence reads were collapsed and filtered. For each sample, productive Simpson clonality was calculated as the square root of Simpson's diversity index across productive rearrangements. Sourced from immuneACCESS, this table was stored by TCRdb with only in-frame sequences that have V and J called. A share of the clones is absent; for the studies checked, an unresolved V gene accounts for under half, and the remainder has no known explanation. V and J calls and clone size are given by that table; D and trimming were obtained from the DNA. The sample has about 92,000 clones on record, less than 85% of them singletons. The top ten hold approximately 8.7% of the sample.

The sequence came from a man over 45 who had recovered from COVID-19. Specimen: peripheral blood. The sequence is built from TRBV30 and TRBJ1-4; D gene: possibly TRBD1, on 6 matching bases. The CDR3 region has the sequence CAWSRSTGPANSKLFF. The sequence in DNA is TGTGCCTGGAGTCGTTCGACAGGCCCTGCAAATTCTAAACTGTTTTTT.